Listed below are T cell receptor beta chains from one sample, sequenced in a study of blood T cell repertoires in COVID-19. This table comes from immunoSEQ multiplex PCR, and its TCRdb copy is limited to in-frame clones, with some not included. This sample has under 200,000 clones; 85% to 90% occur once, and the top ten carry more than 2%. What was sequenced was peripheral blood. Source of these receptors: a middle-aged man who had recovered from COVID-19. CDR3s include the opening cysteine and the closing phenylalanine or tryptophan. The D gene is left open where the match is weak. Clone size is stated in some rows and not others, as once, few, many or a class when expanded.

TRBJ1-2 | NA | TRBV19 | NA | CASSIQGAGYGYTF | TGTGCCAGTAGTATTCAAGGGGCCGGCTATGGCTACACCTTC
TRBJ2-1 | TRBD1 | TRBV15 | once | CATSREGQVYNEQFF | TGTGCCACCAGCAGAGAGGGACAGGTCTACAATGAGCAGTTCTTC
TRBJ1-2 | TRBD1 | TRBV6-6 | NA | CASVTGTVYTF | TGTGCCAGCGTTACGGGGACAGTCTACACCTTC
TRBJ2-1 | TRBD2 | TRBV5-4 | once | CASSSEGGGHNEQFF | TGTGCCAGCAGCTCGGAGGGCGGGGGACACAATGAGCAGTTCTTC
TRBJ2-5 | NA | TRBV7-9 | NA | CASSLGGNAETQYF | TGTGCCAGCAGCTTAGGCGGGAACGCGGAGACCCAGTACTTC
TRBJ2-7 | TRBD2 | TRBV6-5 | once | CASSQRTSGSYEQYF | TGTGCCAGCAGCCAGAGGACTAGCGGTTCCTACGAGCAGTACTTC
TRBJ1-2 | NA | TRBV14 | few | CASSPLQTGGYGYTF | TGTGCCAGCAGCCCCCTCCAGACCGGGGGGTATGGCTACACCTTC
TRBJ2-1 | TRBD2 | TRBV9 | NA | CASSVDLAGGPVNEQFF | TGTGCCAGCAGCGTAGATTTAGCGGGGGGGCCCGTCAATGAGCAGTTCTTC
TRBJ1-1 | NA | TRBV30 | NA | CAWSVRESGFGTEAFF | TGTGCCTGGAGTGTACGGGAAAGTGGCTTCGGCACTGAAGCTTTCTTT
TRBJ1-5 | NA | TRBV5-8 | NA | CASSFRDKLNQPQHF | TGTGCCAGCAGCTTCCGGGACAAGCTCAATCAGCCCCAGCATTTT
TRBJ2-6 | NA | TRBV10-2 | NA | CASRDISGANVLTF | TGCGCCAGCCGGGACATCTCTGGGGCCAACGTCCTGACTTTC
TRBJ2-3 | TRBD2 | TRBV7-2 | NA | CASSPSGVTDTQYF | TGTGCCAGCAGCCCTAGCGGGGTCACAGATACGCAGTATTTT
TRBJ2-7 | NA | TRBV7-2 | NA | CASSWAGASYEQYF | TGTGCCAGCAGTTGGGCAGGGGCGTCCTACGAGCAGTACTTC
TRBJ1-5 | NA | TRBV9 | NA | CASSVSGRGNQPQHF | TGTGCCAGCAGCGTTAGCGGGCGGGGCAATCAGCCCCAGCATTTT
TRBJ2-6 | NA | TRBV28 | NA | CASSPDSFSGANVLTF | TGTGCCAGCAGCCCTGACAGTTTCTCTGGGGCCAACGTCCTGACTTTC
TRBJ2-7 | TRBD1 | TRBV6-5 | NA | CASKGTGHPYEQYF | TGTGCCAGCAAAGGGACAGGGCATCCCTACGAGCAGTACTTC
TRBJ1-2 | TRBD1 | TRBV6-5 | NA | CASSYSRQGYGYTF | TGTGCCAGCAGTTACTCGAGACAGGGCTATGGCTACACCTTC
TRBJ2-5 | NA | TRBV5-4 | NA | CASSLDRRQETQYF | TGTGCCAGCAGCTTGGACAGGCGCCAAGAGACCCAGTACTTC
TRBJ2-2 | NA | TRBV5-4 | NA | CASSRGPSGQNTGELFF | TGTGCCAGCAGCCGTGGCCCCAGCGGGCAGAACACCGGGGAGCTGTTTTTT
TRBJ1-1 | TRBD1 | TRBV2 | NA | CASSESRTGFFF | TGTGCCAGCAGTGAAAGTCGGACAGGGTTTTTCTTT
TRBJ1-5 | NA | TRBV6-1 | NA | CASSEAAGDNQPQHF | TGTGCCAGCAGTGAAGCGGCGGGGGACAATCAGCCCCAGCATTTT
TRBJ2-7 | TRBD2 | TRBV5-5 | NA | CASSSGTSGYEQYF | TGTGCCAGCAGCTCCGGGACTAGCGGCTACGAGCAGTACTTC
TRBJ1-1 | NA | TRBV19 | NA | CASRRQTNTEAFF | TGTGCCAGTAGAAGACAAACGAACACTGAAGCTTTCTTT
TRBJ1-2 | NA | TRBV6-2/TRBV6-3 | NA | CASSSQGVYGYTF | TGTGCCAGCAGCTCACAGGGTGTTTATGGCTACACCTTC
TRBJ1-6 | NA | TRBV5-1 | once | CASSRQSLSGSYNSPLHF | TGCGCCAGCAGTCGACAGTCCCTCAGTGGCTCCTATAATTCACCCCTCCACTTT
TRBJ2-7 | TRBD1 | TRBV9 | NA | CASSARLGQPYEQYF | TGTGCCAGCAGCGCCCGACTGGGACAGCCCTACGAGCAGTACTTC
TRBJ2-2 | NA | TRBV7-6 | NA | CASSLARVSGANTGELFF | TGTGCCAGCAGCTTAGCGCGTGTTAGCGGAGCGAACACCGGGGAGCTGTTTTTT
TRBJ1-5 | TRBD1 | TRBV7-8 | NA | CASSPGRQGRQPQHF | TGTGCCAGCAGCCCCGGGCGACAGGGAAGACAGCCCCAGCATTTT
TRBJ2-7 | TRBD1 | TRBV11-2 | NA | CASSTHRGRAYEQYF | TGTGCCAGCAGCACCCACAGGGGGAGAGCCTACGAGCAGTACTTC
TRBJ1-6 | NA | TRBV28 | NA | CASSSQGVSYNSPLHF | TGTGCCAGCAGTTCACAGGGTGTGTCCTATAATTCACCCCTCCACTTT
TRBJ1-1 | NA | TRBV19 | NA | CASSHELEAFF | TGTGCCAGTAGTCATGAGCTTGAAGCTTTCTTT
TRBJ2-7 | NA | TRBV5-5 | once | CASSYSPGTYEQYF | TGTGCCAGCAGCTATAGTCCGGGAACCTACGAGCAGTACTTC
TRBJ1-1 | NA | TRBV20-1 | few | CSASLGASINTEAFF | TGCAGTGCTAGTCTGGGGGCTTCGATAAACACTGAAGCTTTCTTT
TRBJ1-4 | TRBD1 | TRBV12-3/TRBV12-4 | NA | CASSRDSGEKLFF | TGTGCCAGCAGCCGGGACAGTGGAGAAAAACTGTTTTTT
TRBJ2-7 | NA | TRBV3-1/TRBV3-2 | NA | CASSQTVSDYEQYF | TGTGCCAGCAGCCAAACGGTTAGTGACTACGAGCAGTACTTC
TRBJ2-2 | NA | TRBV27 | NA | CASSPDPTGTGELFF | TGTGCCAGCAGTCCCGATCCAACAGGGACCGGGGAGCTGTTTTTT
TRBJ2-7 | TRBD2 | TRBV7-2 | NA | CASSFGTSGSYEQYF | TGTGCCAGCAGCTTTGGGACTAGCGGGAGCTACGAGCAGTACTTC
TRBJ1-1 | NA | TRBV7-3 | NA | CASSFLGRVGSTEAFF | TGTGCCAGCAGCTTCCTAGGACGGGTCGGGAGCACTGAAGCTTTCTTT
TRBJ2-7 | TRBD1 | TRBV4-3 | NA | CASSQDWRDRRYF | TGCGCCAGCAGCCAAGATTGGAGGGACAGGAGGTACTTC
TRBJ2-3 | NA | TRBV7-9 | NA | CASSPRGVPDTQYF | TGTGCCAGCAGCCCAAGGGGCGTCCCAGATACGCAGTATTTT
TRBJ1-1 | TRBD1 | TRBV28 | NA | CASSSRGGKAFF | TGTGCCAGCAGTTCGAGAGGGGGCAAAGCTTTCTTT